The TCR beta chain under discussion was sequenced for a study of blood T cell repertoires in COVID-19. Trimming cost V 10 bases and J 6 bases, with 16 bases left between them. The CDR3 length is 12 residues. This table comes from immunoSEQ multiplex PCR, and its TCRdb copy is limited to in-frame clones, with some not included. The table has around 300,000 clones, approximately 88% seen once; the top ten hold 2% to 2.5%. Sequencing was carried out using peripheral blood. The receptor was isolated from a man between 50 and 59 years old with acute or convalescent COVID-19. The chain links TRBV12-3 or TRBV12-4 to TRBJ2-7; D remains unclear. The CDR3 here is CATPPGSPEQYF. The CDR3 DNA follows: TGTGCCACCCCCCCAGGATCTCCCGAGCAGTACTTC.